Shown below are 28 T cell receptor beta chains from a single sample sequenced in a study of shared clonotypes between healthy human individuals. Using immunoSEQ multiplex PCR, the repertoire was profiled, and TCRdb retains in-frame clones only, with some absent. This sample has around 700,000 clones, with roughly 70% found just once. Input material: memory CD4+ T cells sorted from blood. Indicated subset: CD45RA-negative fraction. The receptor source for this set is a woman aged 30 to 39 in good health.

This chain uses TRBV7-3 with TRBJ2-1; 8 bases fit TRBD2. The V and J ends lost 6 bases and 7 bases, in that order; junction bases with no gene match: 11. CDR1 SGHTA and CDR2 FQGTGA come from the germline V gene. CDR3 length: 15 residues. The CDR3 region has the DNA TGTGCCAGCAGTATCGGGACTAGTTTTATTAATGAGCAGTTCTTC. This encodes CASSIGTSFINEQFF.

The chain combines TRBV5-1 with TRBJ2-5; D assignment may be TRBD1 or TRBD2 (6 bases each). Trimming removed 1 base from V and 5 bases from J, with 27 bases in between. Germline assignment: CDR1 SGHRS and CDR2 YFSETQ. This CDR3 is built from 19 residues. CDR3 DNA sequence: TGCGCCAGCAGCTTGACCGGGACAAGTCTTAGCATAGGGGGGGAGACCCAGTACTTC. Translated, it gives CASSLTGTSLSIGGETQYF.

Points on this clone: Other DNA sequences of this sample code for an identical CDR3. This chain links TRBV2 with TRBJ2-7, with 9 bases aligning to TRBD2. Trimming took 4 bases from V and 0 from J; bases not matched to a gene: 7. Germline CDR1 is SNHLY and CDR2 is FYNNEI. CDR3 length: 16 amino acids. The CDR3 DNA is TGTGCCAGCAGTGGGACCGGGACTAGCATCTCCTACGAGCAGTACTTC. This gives the protein CASSGTGTSISYEQYF.

The rearrangement uses TRBV5-1 and TRBJ2-5, with D possibly being TRBD1 or TRBD2 (5 bases each). CDR1 is SGHRS, CDR2 YFSETQ, per germline. This CDR3 has 15 amino acids. V lost 0 bases to trimming and J lost 0 bases, with 9 bases between them. This chain's CDR3 is CASSLGGRNQETQYF. Here the CDR3 DNA reads TGCGCCAGCAGCTTGGGGGGACGGAACCAAGAGACCCAGTACTTC. The full variable domain, in which reference TRBV5-1 and TRBJ2-5 provide the parts outside the CDR3, is KAGVTQTPRYLIKTRGQQVTLSCSPISGHRSVSWYQQTPGQGLQFLFEYFSETQRNKGNFPGRFSGRQFSNSRSEMNVSTLELGDSALYLCASSLGGRNQETQYFGPGTRLLVL.

This clone was detected once. This chain connects TRBV5-5 to TRBJ2-7; D may be TRBD1 or TRBD2 (6 bases each). Germline loops: CDR1 SGHKS, CDR2 YYEKEE (reference sequence). This CDR3 is 16 amino acids long. V lost 3 bases to trimming and J lost 0 bases, with 16 bases between them. The CDR3 bases are TGTGCCAGCAGCTCTCCCATGGGGGGCAGCTCCTACGAGCAGTACTTC. Its protein product is CASSSPMGGSSYEQYF.

This clone was counted once. This chain joins TRBV25-1 and TRBJ2-1; 8 bases line up with TRBD2. The CDR3 contains 17 residues. Trimming took 2 bases from V and 0 from J; bases not matched to a gene: 6. Germline lookup yields CDR1 MGHDK and CDR2 SYGVNS. The CDR3 nucleotides are TGTGCCAGCAGTGAAGGCAGCGGGAGAGGCTCCTACAATGAGCAGTTCTTC. Its translation: CASSEGSGRGSYNEQFF.

The chain employs TRBV11-2 and TRBJ2-2, with D perhaps TRBD2 (5 bases). This CDR3 spans 13 amino acids. V was shortened by 5 bases and J by 2 bases, with 6 bases between the two germline ends. Germline V gene sequence: CDR1 SGHAT, CDR2 FQNNGV. In DNA, the CDR3 is TGTGCCAGCAGCCGGACTAACACCGGGGAGCTGTTTTTT. Amino acid sequence: CASSRTNTGELFF.

The gene calls are TRBV27 and TRBJ2-3; D gene unclear. V lost 5 bases to trimming and J lost 0 bases, with 9 bases between them. Germline assignment: CDR1 MNHEY and CDR2 SMNVEV (reference sequence). This CDR3 spans 14 amino acids. Written as DNA, the CDR3 is TGTGCCAGCAGTCGTTTGGCCAGCACAGATACGCAGTATTTT. Protein: CASSRLASTDTQYF.

This chain joins TRBV19 and TRBJ1-4; 10 nucleotides agree with TRBD1. CDR1 is LNHDA, CDR2 SQIVND, per germline (reference sequence). This CDR3 has 14 residues. The V and J ends lost 1 base and 11 bases, in that order; junction bases with no gene match: 4. The CDR3 bases are TGTGCCAGTAGTATAGCCGGGACAGGGGAGAAACTGTTTTTT. As protein: CASSIAGTGEKLFF.

The rearrangement joins TRBV7-9 to TRBJ1-4, with TRBD1 matching 7 bases. Germline CDR1 reads SEHNR; CDR2 reads FQNEAQ (reference sequence). Trimming at V came to 3 bases and at J to 8 bases, leaving 6 bases not matched to a gene. CDR3 size: 14 residues. CDR3 in amino acids: CASSFSGGVEKLFF. The CDR3 DNA sequence: TGTGCCAGCAGCTTCTCAGGGGGTGTGGAAAAACTGTTTTTT.

The J gene is TRBJ1-6, the V gene TRBV6-5, with a tentative D call TRBD1 (5 bases). CDR1 and CDR2 (germline): MNHEY, SVGAGI. Trimming took 0 bases from V and 10 from J, leaving 16 bases between them. The CDR3 totals 16 residues. CDR3 sequence reads: CASSYSYQGEGSPLHF. CDR3 DNA sequence: TGTGCCAGCAGTTACTCGTATCAGGGTGAGGGCTCACCCCTCCACTTT.

This clone was seen a few times. The chain is built from TRBV29-1 and TRBJ1-1; D is possibly TRBD1 (5 bases). Germline loops: CDR1 SQVTM, CDR2 ANQGSEA. The CDR3 loop spans 11 amino acids. The V end was cut by 7 bases, the J end by 7 bases, with 13 bases between. The CDR3 nucleotides are TGCAGCGCCGGGGCAGCGATTGAAGCTTTCTTT. Protein: CSAGAAIEAFF. Together with reference TRBV29-1 and TRBJ1-1, the CDR3 gives the full variable domain: SAVISQKPSRDICQRGTSLTIQCQVDSQVTMMFWYRQQPGQSLTLIATANQGSEATYESGFVIDKFPISRPNLTFSTLTVSNMSPEDSSIYLCSAGAAIEAFFGQGTRLTVV.

V gene TRBV18 combines with J gene TRBJ1-2, with D unresolved. V lost 2 bases to trimming and J lost 8 bases, with 15 bases between them. CDR3 size: 14 residues. Germline CDR1 is KGHSH and CDR2 is LQKENI. The CDR3 nucleotides are TGTGCCAGCTCACCAGACGGGAGAGTGTGGGGCTACACCTTC. This sequence encodes CASSPDGRVWGYTF.

The gene calls are TRBV7-2 and TRBJ2-7; D call uncertain. Germline V gene data show CDR1 as SGHTA and CDR2 as FQGNSA. The CDR3 consists of 14 residues. Trimming took off 5 bases at V and 4 bases at J, with 15 bases between the two ends. The CDR3 DNA reads as TGTGCCAGCAGCCTCCGGACCGACGCATACGAGCAGTACTTC. It translates to CASSLRTDAYEQYF.

The rearrangement uses TRBV28 and TRBJ2-6; perhaps D is TRBD1 or TRBD2 (7 bases each). The CDR3 runs 19 residues. Germline CDR1 is MDHEN and CDR2 is SYDVKM. V lost 4 bases and J 4 bases, leaving 23 bases between the germline ends. The CDR3 spells CASSSPQGGGAPGANVLTF. The CDR3 DNA follows: TGTGCCAGCAGTTCCCCCCAGGGGGGGGGCGCCCCCGGGGCCAACGTCCTGACTTTC. Based on the CDR3 plus reference TRBV28 and TRBJ2-6, the full variable domain is DVKVTQSSRYLVKRTGEKVFLECVQDMDHENMFWYRQDPGLGLRLIYFSYDVKMKEKGDIPEGYSVSREKKERFSLILESASTNQTSMYLCASSSPQGGGAPGANVLTFGAGSRLTVL.

The V call is TRBV5-1, the J call TRBJ2-2; D remains unclear. CDR1 SGHRS and CDR2 YFSETQ come from the germline V gene. V gave up 3 bases and J gave up 1 base, with 4 bases separating them. The CDR3 covers 13 residues. In DNA form, the CDR3 reads TGCGCCAGCAGCTACTTGAACACCGGGGAGCTGTTTTTT. Its protein is CASSYLNTGELFF.

The rearrangement links TRBV29-1 to TRBJ1-1; 7 nucleotides agree with TRBD1. Per the germline V gene, CDR1 is SQVTM and CDR2 is ANQGSEA. V was pared by 6 bases and J by 3 bases, with 10 bases of the junction left unmatched. The CDR3 covers 14 residues. CDR3 amino acids: CSVLGQSVDTEAFF. CDR3 bases: TGCAGCGTCCTGGGACAGAGCGTCGACACTGAAGCTTTCTTT.

The chain employs TRBV7-2 and TRBJ2-7; D call uncertain. CDR3 length: 13 residues. The germline CDR1 and CDR2 sequences are SGHTA and FQGNSA. Trimming stripped 1 base from V and 2 bases from J, with 6 bases between. CDR3 coding DNA: TGTGCCAGCAGCTTAGAGTGGACCTACGAGCAGTACTTC. It translates to CASSLEWTYEQYF.

This clone was seen a handful of times. This CDR3 is also generated by other DNA sequences in the sample. The V call is TRBV6-5, the J call TRBJ2-7; D possibly corresponds to TRBD1 (5 bases). CDR3 size: 13 residues. Trimming pared 2 bases from V and 4 bases from J, leaving 9 bases between. Per the germline V gene, CDR1 is MNHEY and CDR2 is SVGAGI. CDR3 amino acids: CASSYGRDYEQYF. The DNA for the CDR3 is TGTGCCAGCAGTTACGGCAGGGATTACGAGCAGTACTTC.

Only a few counts were recorded for this clone. The CDR3 region is CASNLATPPNSPLHF. CDR3 DNA: TGTGCCAGTAATTTGGCCACCCCACCGAACTCACCCCTCCACTTT. The chain links TRBV19 to TRBJ1-6; D unresolved. Trimming cost V 7 bases and J 10 bases, with 20 bases left between them. This CDR3 is built from 15 residues. Per the germline V gene, CDR1 is LNHDA and CDR2 is SQIVND (reference sequence).

This chain joins TRBV5-1 and TRBJ2-7, with TRBD2 identical over 9 bases. Germline V gene lookup returns CDR1 SGHRS and CDR2 YFSETQ. This CDR3 region has 15 residues. V lost 4 bases, J lost 4 bases, and 9 bases stayed unmatched. CDR3 loop: CASSDLSGRRYEQYF. The DNA for the CDR3 is TGCGCCAGCAGCGACCTGAGCGGGAGGAGGTACGAGCAGTACTTC.

This chain links TRBV5-1 with TRBJ2-1; D unclear. Trimming took off 3 bases at V and 0 bases at J, with 19 bases between the two ends. From germline, CDR1 is SGHRS and CDR2 YFSETQ. CDR3 length equals 18 residues. CDR3 coding DNA: TGCGCCAGCAGCTACGGGTTTTCGGGCAGAGACTCCTACAATGAGCAGTTCTTC. Amino acids: CASSYGFSGRDSYNEQFF.

V usage is TRBV28 and J usage is TRBJ2-6; no definite D call. The V gene's germline CDR1 is MDHEN and CDR2 SYDVKM. The CDR3 runs to 16 residues. V gave up 7 bases and J gave up 0 bases, with 13 bases separating them. The CDR3 DNA sequence: TGTGCCAGCAAACCGATGACCAACTCTGGGGCCAACGTCCTGACTTTC. Amino acid sequence: CASKPMTNSGANVLTF. Full variable domain (remainder filled in from reference TRBV28 and TRBJ2-6): DVKVTQSSRYLVKRTGEKVFLECVQDMDHENMFWYRQDPGLGLRLIYFSYDVKMKEKGDIPEGYSVSREKKERFSLILESASTNQTSMYLCASKPMTNSGANVLTFGAGSRLTVL.

The rearrangement links TRBV10-3 to TRBJ2-3; 9 nucleotides align to TRBD1. The germline V gene encodes CDR1 ENHRY and CDR2 SYGVKD. The J segment lost 6 bases and the V segment lost 9 bases, leaving 7 bases of the junction unmatched. The CDR3 loop spans 13 amino acids. The CDR3 DNA sequence: TGTGCCATGGGGACAGGGACATCGGATACGCAGTATTTT. It encodes CAMGTGTSDTQYF.

A note on this clone: Germline is not matched at one junction end, which may reflect a read error. The chain uses TRBV18 and TRBJ2-4; the D gene could be TRBD1 or TRBD2 (5 bases each). The CDR3 is 13 residues long. Germline-derived CDR1 and CDR2 are KGHSH and LQKENI. In nucleotides, the CDR3 is TGTGCCAGCTCACCCGGGCAGGCCGGGGCCAGGAGCTTC. Its protein is CASSPGQAGARSF.

The V gene is TRBV6-1, the J gene TRBJ2-4, with D perhaps assigned TRBD1 or TRBD2 (6 bases each). The CDR3 length is 14 residues. Trimming took off 4 bases at V and 8 bases at J, with 15 bases between the two ends. Germline V gene lookup returns CDR1 MNHNS and CDR2 SASEGT. CDR3 amino acids: CASSGGGPGDIQYF. For the CDR3, the DNA is TGTGCCAGCAGTGGAGGAGGGCCAGGGGACATTCAGTACTTC.

The rearrangement joins TRBV5-1 to TRBJ2-2; D remains ambiguous. V was shortened by 3 bases and J by 4 bases, with 13 bases between the two germline ends. Germline lookup yields CDR1 SGHRS and CDR2 YFSETQ. The CDR3 runs 15 residues. Written as DNA, the CDR3 is TGCGCCAGCAGCTCGAGTACAGCTGGCACCGGGGAGCTGTTTTTT. This encodes CASSSSTAGTGELFF.

V usage is TRBV28 and J usage is TRBJ2-1; 14 positions agree with TRBD2. Germline CDR1 and CDR2: MDHEN and SYDVKM. This CDR3 region has 18 residues. V was clipped by 5 bases and J by 5 bases; unmatched bases: 11. CDR3 nucleotides: TGTGCCAGCAGTCCCCAACCTCGGACTAGCGGGAGGAACAATGAGCAGTTCTTC. Encoded protein: CASSPQPRTSGRNNEQFF.